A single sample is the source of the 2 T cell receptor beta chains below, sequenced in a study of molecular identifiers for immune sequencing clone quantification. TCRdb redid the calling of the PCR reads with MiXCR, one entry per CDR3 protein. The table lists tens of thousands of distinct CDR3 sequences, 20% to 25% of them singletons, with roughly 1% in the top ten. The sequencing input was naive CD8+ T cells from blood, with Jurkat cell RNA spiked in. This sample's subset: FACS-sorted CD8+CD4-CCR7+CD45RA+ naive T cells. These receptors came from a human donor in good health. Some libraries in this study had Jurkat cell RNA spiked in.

CDR3 DNA sequence: TGTGCCAGCAGTTTGGAGGGGGCCGTGGAGACCCAGTACTTC. Amino acid sequence: CASSLEGAVETQYF. This chain uses TRBV27 with TRBJ2-5; D possibly corresponds to TRBD1 (7 bases). The germline gives CDR1 MNHEY, CDR2 SMNVEV (reference sequence). The CDR3 extends over 14 amino acids. Deletions cut 3 bases from V and 5 bases from J, with 13 bases between.

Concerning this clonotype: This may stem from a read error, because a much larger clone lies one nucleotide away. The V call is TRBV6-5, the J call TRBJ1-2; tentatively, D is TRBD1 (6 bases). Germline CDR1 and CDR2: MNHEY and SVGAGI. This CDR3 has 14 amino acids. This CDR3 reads CASSTRTDNYGYAF. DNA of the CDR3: TGTGCCAGCAGTACAAGGACAGATAACTATGGCTACGCCTTC.